Listed below are T cell receptor beta chains from one sample, sequenced in a study of blood T cell repertoires in COVID-19. Produced via immunoSEQ multiplex PCR; TCRdb's table is partial and in-frame only. The table includes roughly 69,000 clones, roughly 85% detected once. Sequencing was carried out using peripheral blood. Every receptor here comes from a human donor in a cohort sampled during active COVID-19. CDR3s include the opening cysteine and the closing phenylalanine or tryptophan. The D gene is left open where the match is weak. Some rows have no size entry. The others give once, few or many, or a class for an expanded clone.

D: NA
J: TRBJ2-7
size: NA
V: TRBV14
CDR3: CASSQDRAGMRSYEQYF
DNA: TGTGCCAGCAGCCAAGATCGGGCAGGGATGAGGTCCTACGAGCAGTACTTC

D: TRBD2
J: TRBJ2-2
size: NA
V: TRBV30
CDR3: CAWTSGRAGSTGELFF
DNA: TGTGCCTGGACCAGCGGGAGGGCCGGTAGCACCGGGGAGCTGTTTTTT

D: NA
J: TRBJ1-2
size: NA
V: TRBV4-2
CDR3: CASSQDLGAYGYTF
DNA: TGTGCCAGCAGCCAAGATCTGGGAGCCTATGGCTACACCTTC

D: NA
J: TRBJ1-3
size: NA
V: TRBV4-2
CDR3: CASTLSPGNTIYF
DNA: TGTGCCAGCACCCTGTCTCCTGGAAACACCATATATTTT

D: TRBD1
J: TRBJ2-3
size: NA
V: TRBV19
CDR3: CASSRTGASTDTQYF
DNA: TGTGCCAGTAGTAGGACAGGAGCTAGCACAGATACGCAGTATTTT

D: TRBD1
J: TRBJ1-3
size: NA
V: TRBV6-6
CDR3: CASSTTTGGAGNTIYF
DNA: TGTGCCAGCAGTACAACAACAGGGGGCGCTGGAAACACCATATATTTT

D: NA
J: TRBJ1-1
size: NA
V: TRBV6-1
CDR3: CASSESIRGPTKNTEAFF
DNA: TGTGCCAGCAGCGAATCAATCAGGGGCCCTACCAAGAACACTGAAGCTTTCTTT

D: NA
J: TRBJ1-2
size: few
V: TRBV2
CDR3: CASSVTANYGYTF
DNA: TGTGCCAGCAGTGTAACAGCTAACTATGGCTACACCTTC

D: NA
J: TRBJ2-7
size: NA
V: TRBV6-1
CDR3: CASSEARAYEQYF
DNA: TGTGCCAGCAGTGAAGCTCGGGCCTACGAGCAGTACTTC

D: NA
J: TRBJ1-3
size: NA
V: TRBV12-3/TRBV12-4
CDR3: CASTPTLVDTIYF
DNA: TGTGCCAGCACCCCGACATTGGTGGACACCATATATTTT

D: NA
J: TRBJ1-1
size: few
V: TRBV27
CDR3: CASSLSRGNAEAFF
DNA: TGTGCCAGCAGTTTATCGAGGGGGAACGCCGAAGCTTTCTTT

D: NA
J: TRBJ2-7
size: NA
V: TRBV28
CDR3: CASREGSYEQYF
DNA: TGTGCCAGCAGGGAGGGATCCTACGAGCAGTACTTC

D: NA
J: TRBJ2-5
size: NA
V: TRBV14
CDR3: CASSLLLREETQYF
DNA: TGTGCCAGCAGCCTCCTTTTACGAGAAGAGACCCAGTACTTC

D: TRBD2
J: TRBJ2-1
size: once
V: TRBV28
CDR3: CATTSRGGLAGRTYNEQFF
DNA: TGTGCCACCACAAGTCGGGGGGGACTAGCGGGGCGGACCTACAATGAGCAGTTCTTC

D: NA
J: TRBJ2-1
size: NA
V: TRBV19
CDR3: CASSMLLGALNEQFF
DNA: TGTGCCAGTAGTATGTTGCTGGGGGCGTTAAATGAGCAGTTCTTC

D: NA
J: TRBJ2-7
size: NA
V: TRBV7-9
CDR3: CASSGPGGRAAYEQYF
DNA: TGTGCCAGCAGCGGTCCCGGCGGGCGGGCCGCCTACGAGCAGTACTTC

D: TRBD1
J: TRBJ2-1
size: NA
V: TRBV5-1
CDR3: CASSLVPGQGTEQFF
DNA: TGCGCCAGCAGCTTGGTTCCGGGACAGGGGACTGAGCAGTTCTTC

D: TRBD1
J: TRBJ2-1
size: NA
V: TRBV7-2
CDR3: CASSRTLGDRGDNEQFF
DNA: TGTGCCAGCAGCCGTACCTTGGGGGACAGGGGGGACAATGAGCAGTTCTTC

D: NA
J: TRBJ2-7
size: NA
V: TRBV11-3
CDR3: CASSLGGGGSYEQYF
DNA: TGTGCCAGCAGCTTAGGAGGGGGGGGATCCTACGAGCAGTACTTC

D: TRBD1
J: TRBJ1-5
size: NA
V: TRBV11-3
CDR3: CASSLRYRDRPSNQPQHF
DNA: TGTGCCAGCAGCTTGAGATATAGGGACAGGCCGAGCAATCAGCCCCAGCATTTT

D: TRBD1
J: TRBJ1-2
size: NA
V: TRBV27
CDR3: CASSLRTRDSLYGYTF
DNA: TGTGCCAGCAGTTTACGAACTCGGGACAGCCTCTATGGCTACACCTTC

D: NA
J: TRBJ1-5
size: NA
V: TRBV24-1
CDR3: CATSESGGINQPQHF
DNA: TGTGCCACCAGTGAATCCGGGGGAATAAATCAGCCCCAGCATTTT

D: NA
J: TRBJ1-6
size: NA
V: TRBV6-2/TRBV6-3
CDR3: CASSFIRDSPLHF
DNA: TGTGCCAGCAGTTTCATTCGGGATTCACCCCTCCACTTT

D: NA
J: TRBJ1-1
size: NA
V: TRBV29-1
CDR3: CSVEGPGGLNTEAFF
DNA: TGCAGCGTTGAAGGGCCGGGAGGGTTGAACACTGAAGCTTTCTTT

D: NA
J: TRBJ2-3
size: NA
V: TRBV12-2
CDR3: CASRPDSPGSTDTQYF
DNA: TGTGCAAGTCGCCCTGACAGCCCCGGTAGCACAGATACGCAGTATTTT

D: TRBD1
J: TRBJ1-1
size: NA
V: TRBV6-5
CDR3: CATQPQGSLNTEAFF
DNA: TGTGCCACCCAACCACAGGGGTCATTGAACACTGAAGCTTTCTTT

D: TRBD1
J: TRBJ1-3
size: once
V: TRBV5-6
CDR3: CASSFWTGAGNTIYF
DNA: TGTGCCAGCAGCTTTTGGACAGGGGCTGGAAACACCATATATTTT

D: TRBD1
J: TRBJ2-3
size: NA
V: TRBV24-1
CDR3: CATSDLSVPGTGSIDTQYF
DNA: TGTGCCACCAGTGATTTGTCCGTACCCGGGACAGGGTCGATAGATACGCAGTATTTT